This TCR beta chain was identified in a study of cytotoxic CD8 clonotypes in ibrutinib-treated CLL. Sequencing used immunoSEQ multiplex PCR; TCRdb keeps in-frame clones, though not all of them. The sample holds some 150,000 clones, 70% to 85% seen once. The CDR3 length is 16 residues. From germline, CDR1 is MDHEN and CDR2 SYDVKM. V lost 3 bases to trimming and J lost 0 bases, with 12 bases between them. This clone has more than one count but fewer than ten. This material consisted of PBMCs, taken after 12 months of ibrutinib treatment. This sequence originates from a human donor with chronic lymphocytic leukemia. This sequence joins TRBV28 and TRBJ2-1; D perhaps matches TRBD2 (6 bases). In DNA form, the CDR3 reads TGTGCCAGCAGTTTCTTGGGCGGGAACTCCTACAATGAGCAGTTCTTC. Translation: CASSFLGGNSYNEQFF.